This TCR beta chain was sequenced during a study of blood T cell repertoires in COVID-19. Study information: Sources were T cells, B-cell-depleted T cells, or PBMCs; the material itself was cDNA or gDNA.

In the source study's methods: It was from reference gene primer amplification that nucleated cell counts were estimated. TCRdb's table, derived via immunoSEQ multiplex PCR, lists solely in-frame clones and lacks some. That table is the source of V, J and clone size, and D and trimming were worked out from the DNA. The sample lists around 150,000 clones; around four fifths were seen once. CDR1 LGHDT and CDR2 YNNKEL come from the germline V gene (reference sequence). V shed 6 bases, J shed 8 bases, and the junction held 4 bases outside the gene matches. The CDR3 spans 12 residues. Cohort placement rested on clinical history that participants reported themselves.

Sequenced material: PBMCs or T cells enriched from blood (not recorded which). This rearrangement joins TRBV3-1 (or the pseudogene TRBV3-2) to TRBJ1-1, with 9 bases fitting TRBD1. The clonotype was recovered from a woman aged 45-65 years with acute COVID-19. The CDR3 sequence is CASRAGTGEAFF. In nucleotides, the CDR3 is TGTGCCAGCAGAGCCGGGACAGGGGAAGCTTTCTTT.